A selection of T cell receptor beta chains follows, all from one sample in a study of T cell repertoires in cytomegalovirus infection. TCRdb itself ran the reads through MiXCR, one entry per CDR3 protein. The sample lists about 740,000 distinct CDR3 sequences; 35% were seen once. Sequencing was performed on PBMCs. These receptors were taken from a human donor in good health (CMV status not recorded). Some clones in this sample may be carry-over from other donors' samples. Both conserved end residues are part of each CDR3. A D gene is named only where the DNA matches it firmly.

D gene	V gene	J gene	CDR3 protein
.	TRBV5-6	TRBJ1-1	CASSLGQIAFF
.	TRBV7-2	TRBJ2-1	CASSFGHSGSYNEQFF
TRBD1	TRBV5-6	TRBJ2-7	CASSFEADRGDEQYF
TRBD1	TRBV23-1	TRBJ1-2	CASSPGDRGTYGYTF
.	TRBV11-3	TRBJ2-5	CASSRDPQGHQETQYF
.	TRBV20-1	TRBJ2-1	CSLSGGYSNEQFF
.	TRBV20-1	TRBJ2-2	CSAPPGTGELFF
.	TRBV27	TRBJ1-1	CASSPSSGEVNTEAFF
TRBD2	TRBV14	TRBJ2-7	CASSQEEVRREGPEQYF
.	TRBV5-1	TRBJ2-7	CASSFLGDSYEQYF
.	TRBV12-3/TRBV12-4	TRBJ1-2	CASRGLPMIHSGYTF
.	TRBV18	TRBJ2-6	CASSPLTGSGANVLTF
TRBD1	TRBV5-1	TRBJ2-5	CASSLTGAETQYF
.	TRBV12-3/TRBV12-4	TRBJ2-1	CASRGLRGEQFF
.	TRBV12-3/TRBV12-4	TRBJ2-5	CASSKGERLVETQYF
TRBD2	TRBV10-3	TRBJ2-5	CAIRLAGQETQYF
.	TRBV20-1	TRBJ1-1	CSARAPGSGYTEAFF
TRBD1	TRBV27	TRBJ2-1	CASSPPGQFRNNEQFF
TRBD2	TRBV7-3	TRBJ2-1	CASSSYGTSGGPKIYNEQFF
.	TRBV6-2/TRBV6-3	TRBJ1-2	CASNLRLGNGGYTF
TRBD2	TRBV2	TRBJ2-1	CASRATSGTYNEQFF
.	TRBV19	TRBJ1-2	CAISTQGQPANYGYTF
.	TRBV7-9	TRBJ2-6	CASNDRSGVGANVLTF
.	TRBV12-3/TRBV12-4	TRBJ2-5	CASSLVGEGETQYF
.	TRBV28	TRBJ1-2	CASSYPSNSDPAGYTF
TRBD2	TRBV7-9	TRBJ2-3	CASSLRASGIPRRDQDTQYF
.	TRBV7-2	TRBJ2-5	CASSTTGRWGVQETQYF
TRBD2	TRBV28	TRBJ2-2	CASSLRGRAGELFF
.	TRBV7-2	TRBJ2-5	CASSSERRETQYF
.	TRBV6-1	TRBJ1-3	CASLSSGNTIYF
.	TRBV9	TRBJ1-1	CASSPDHRVHSTEAFF
TRBD1	TRBV30	TRBJ2-2	CAWRLRQGLLDTGELFF
.	TRBV7-2	TRBJ1-2	CASSLDERGGYTF
.	TRBV18	TRBJ1-5	CASSHGQPGTRPQHF
TRBD2	TRBV27	TRBJ2-2	CASSPMRLAGLDTGELFF
TRBD1	TRBV6-1	TRBJ1-1	CASTGGGSESTEAFF
.	TRBV27	TRBJ1-1	CASSLFMGDTEAFF
.	TRBV7-6	TRBJ1-2	CASSGGTDTNYGYTF
TRBD1	TRBV10-3	TRBJ1-2	CAISDPTTGRGGYTF
.	TRBV3-1	TRBJ2-7	CASSWGSVLRDDQYF
TRBD1	TRBV15	TRBJ1-6	CATSGTGGLSSPLHF
.	TRBV28	TRBJ1-5	CASSLQGPSNQPQHF
.	TRBV7-8	TRBJ2-5	CASSSTRQRGAQYF
TRBD1	TRBV7-8	TRBJ1-1	CASRVTGEGTEAFF
.	TRBV6-1	TRBJ1-2	CASSEYVGRPLDGYTF